The next 17 T cell receptor beta chains were all read from a single sample in a study of blood T cell repertoires in COVID-19. The table came from immunoSEQ multiplex PCR; TCRdb's copy has only in-frame clones and leaves some out. This table holds about 170,000 clones, 82% found once. Sequenced material: peripheral blood. These TCRs come from a woman between 70 and 85 years old with acute or convalescent COVID-19.

The chain links TRBV7-3 to TRBJ1-1, with D maybe TRBD1 (6 bases). Germline assignment: CDR1 SGHTA and CDR2 FQGTGA. This CDR3 is 15 amino acids long. V dropped 5 bases and J dropped 2 bases, with 15 bases sitting between them. Written as DNA, the CDR3 is TGTGCCAGCAGCCTTAACCGGGACACTAACACTGAAGCTTTCTTT. Translation gives CASSLNRDTNTEAFF.

This clone appeared a few times. This sequence joins TRBV6-2 or TRBV6-3 and TRBJ1-1; D perhaps matches TRBD1 (5 bases). Looked up from germline, CDR1 is MNHEY and CDR2 is SVGEGT. This CDR3 is built from 12 residues. V shed 0 bases and J shed 9 bases, with 8 bases lying between them. The CDR3 sequence is CASSYSGQKAFF. The CDR3 DNA sequence: TGTGCCAGCAGTTACTCGGGGCAGAAAGCTTTCTTT.

The chain employs TRBV7-9 and TRBJ2-7; no clear D gene. Germline CDR1 reads SEHNR; CDR2 reads FQNEAQ (reference sequence). Trimming left V 5 bases short and J 0 bases short, with 5 bases between. The CDR3 runs 12 residues. For the CDR3, the DNA is TGTGCCAGCAGCGTATCCTCCTACGAGCAGTACTTC. Amino acid sequence: CASSVSSYEQYF. The variable domain in full, with the rest retrieved from reference TRBV7-9 and TRBJ2-7, is DTGVSQNPRHKITKRGQNVTFRCDPISEHNRLYWYRQTLGQGPEFLTYFQNEAQLEKSRLLSDRFSAERPKGSFSTLEIQRTEQGDSAMYLCASSVSSYEQYFGPGTRLTVT.

This chain connects TRBV30 to TRBJ2-2, with 13 bases aligning to TRBD2. V gave up 4 bases and J gave up 4 bases; unmatched junction bases: 6. This CDR3 has 16 amino acids. Germline V gene lookup returns CDR1 GTSNPN and CDR2 SVGIG (reference sequence). The CDR3 sequence: CAWTRLAGGFTGELFF. The CDR3 region has the DNA TGTGCCTGGACCAGACTAGCGGGGGGCTTCACCGGGGAGCTGTTTTTT. The variable domain in full, completed from reference TRBV30 and TRBJ2-2, reads SQTIHQWPATLVQPVGSPLSLECTVEGTSNPNLYWYRQAAGRGLQLLFYSVGIGQISSEVPQNLSASRPQDRQFILSSKKLLLSDSGFYLCAWTRLAGGFTGELFFGEGSRLTVL.

This clone was recorded only once. The V gene is TRBV19, the J gene TRBJ1-5; a weak D match, TRBD1 (5 bases). V dropped 8 bases and J dropped 6 bases, with 23 bases sitting between them. Per germline, CDR1 LNHDA and CDR2 SQIVND (reference sequence). The CDR3 runs to 16 residues. CDR3 nucleotide sequence: TGTGCCAGTCATAGCCGCAGGGTATACTGGGGTCAGCCCCAGCATTTT. This codes for CASHSRRVYWGQPQHF.

This chain links TRBV28 with TRBJ2-2; tentative D call: TRBD2 (5 bases). V was pared by 1 base and J by 4 bases, with 10 bases between. CDR3 length equals 15 residues. Germline assignment: CDR1 MDHEN and CDR2 SYDVKM. CDR3 protein: CASSLFAAGTGELFF. The CDR3 region has the DNA TGTGCCAGCAGTTTATTTGCGGCGGGCACCGGGGAGCTGTTTTTT.

This clone was seen a few times. The chain joins TRBV6-2 or TRBV6-3 to TRBJ1-2, with D perhaps matching TRBD1 (5 bases). Per germline, CDR1 MNHEY and CDR2 SVGEGT. V gave up 3 bases and J gave up 7 bases, with 12 bases separating them. The length of the CDR3 is 13 residues. The CDR3 DNA reads TGTGCCAGCAGTTATGCGGGGCTCGGTGGCTACACCTTC. Its translation is CASSYAGLGGYTF.

The chain uses TRBV5-1 and TRBJ2-7, with D possibly matching TRBD2 (5 bases). Germline loops: CDR1 SGHRS, CDR2 YFSETQ. Trimming shortened V by 6 bases and J by 3 bases, and 13 bases separated the two germline ends. The CDR3 consists of 13 residues. DNA of the CDR3: TGCGCCAGCACTGAGGGTCTGGGCTACGAGCAGTACTTC. It is translated as CASTEGLGYEQYF.

This chain uses TRBV9 with TRBJ1-2; 7 nucleotides align to TRBD1. Germline V lookup: CDR1 SGDLS, CDR2 YYNGEE. After removal of 0 bases from V and 5 bases from J, the junction contained 7 bases not matched to a gene. The CDR3 contains 15 residues. CDR3: CASSVGPGTAYGYTF. CDR3 sequence (DNA): TGTGCCAGCAGCGTAGGACCCGGGACAGCTTATGGCTACACCTTC.

The chain has TRBV12-3 or TRBV12-4 and TRBJ1-3; weak D call: TRBD1 (5 bases). The CDR3 has 13 residues. Trimming removed 7 bases from V and 6 bases from J, with 13 bases in between. Here the CDR3 reads CASTMGLANTIYF. CDR3 bases: TGTGCCAGCACCATGGGACTCGCAAACACCATATATTTT.

This clone appeared once. The chain employs TRBV18 and TRBJ2-3, with a tentative D call TRBD2 (7 bases). Per germline, CDR1 KGHSH and CDR2 LQKENI. The CDR3 loop spans 18 amino acids. V lost 2 bases and J 5 bases, leaving 23 bases between the germline ends. CDR3 loop: CASSPGQGRGAFGDTQYF. CDR3 coding DNA: TGTGCCAGCTCACCAGGGCAAGGACGGGGGGCGTTTGGAGATACGCAGTATTTT.

The chain recombines TRBV28 with TRBJ2-5; TRBD2 aligns across 8 bases. The CDR3 has 15 amino acids. Germline CDR1 MDHEN, CDR2 SYDVKM. Unmatched junction bases numbered 4, after V lost 4 bases and J lost 0 bases. Here the CDR3 DNA reads TGTGCCAGCAGTTATCCGGGGGGGCACCAAGAGACCCAGTACTTC. Translated, it gives CASSYPGGHQETQYF. Supplemented by reference TRBV28 and TRBJ2-5, the full variable domain reads DVKVTQSSRYLVKRTGEKVFLECVQDMDHENMFWYRQDPGLGLRLIYFSYDVKMKEKGDIPEGYSVSREKKERFSLILESASTNQTSMYLCASSYPGGHQETQYFGPGTRLLVL.

This clone was observed once. V and J are TRBV10-2 and TRBJ2-7, with 9 bases aligning to TRBD1. CDR1 and CDR2 (germline): WSHSY, SAAADI. The CDR3 sequence is 14 residues long. The V gene end was trimmed by 4 bases and the J gene end by 3 bases; junction bases not matched to a gene: 4. CDR3 in DNA: TGCGCCAGCAGTGGGTTGACAGGGGGCTACGAGCAGTACTTC. It encodes CASSGLTGGYEQYF.

The chain joins TRBV19 to TRBJ2-7; weak D call: TRBD2 (6 bases). Germline lookup yields CDR1 LNHDA and CDR2 SQIVND (reference sequence). The CDR3 covers 13 residues. Trimming cost V 10 bases and J 7 bases, with 20 bases left between them. The CDR3 loop is CATGGTVAGEQYF. CDR3 in DNA: TGTGCCACCGGAGGGACGGTGGCGGGAGAGCAGTACTTC.

This chain connects TRBV6-4 to TRBJ1-2; D is undetermined. Germline V gene lookup returns CDR1 MRHNA and CDR2 SNTAGT. V lost 3 bases and J 8 bases, leaving 13 bases between the germline ends. The CDR3 is made up of 13 amino acids. The CDR3 bases are TGTGCCAGCAGTGAGGAGGGCTTCAGGGGCTACACCTTC. As protein: CASSEEGFRGYTF.

This chain links TRBV7-9 with TRBJ1-1, with D unresolved. The germline gives CDR1 SEHNR, CDR2 FQNEAQ (reference sequence). Trimming removed 5 bases at V and 1 base at J, with 8 bases between. The CDR3 has 13 residues. CDR3 coding DNA: TGTGCCAGCAGCCCAATGAGGAACACTGAAGCTTTCTTT. Its protein is CASSPMRNTEAFF.

Here the CDR3 reads CASRYQQGGYEQYF. The CDR3 coding sequence is TGCGCCAGCAGGTACCAACAGGGGGGATACGAGCAGTACTTC. The chain is built from TRBV5-1 and TRBJ2-7; 8 nucleotides match TRBD1. The CDR3 loop spans 14 amino acids. Unmatched junction bases numbered 8, after V lost 5 bases and J lost 4 bases. Germline V gene data show CDR1 as SGHRS and CDR2 as YFSETQ.